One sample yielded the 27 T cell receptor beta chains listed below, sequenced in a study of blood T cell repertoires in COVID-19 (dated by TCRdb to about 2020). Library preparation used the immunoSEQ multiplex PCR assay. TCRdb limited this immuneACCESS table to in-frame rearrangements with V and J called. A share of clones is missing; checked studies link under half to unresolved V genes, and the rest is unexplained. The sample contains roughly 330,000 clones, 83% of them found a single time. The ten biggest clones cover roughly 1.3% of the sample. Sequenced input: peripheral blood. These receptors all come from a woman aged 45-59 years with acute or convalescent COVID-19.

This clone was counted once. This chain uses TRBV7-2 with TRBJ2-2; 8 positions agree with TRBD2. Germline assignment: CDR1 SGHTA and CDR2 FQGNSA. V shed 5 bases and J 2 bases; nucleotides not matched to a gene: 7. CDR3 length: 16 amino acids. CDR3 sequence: CASSVLAGTNTGELFF. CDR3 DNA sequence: TGTGCCAGCAGCGTATTAGCGGGGACTAACACCGGGGAGCTGTTTTTT.

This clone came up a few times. CDR3 bases: TGTGCCAGCAGCTTAGGGGAGGATGGCTACACCTTC. Translated: CASSLGEDGYTF. The rearrangement links TRBV7-9 to TRBJ1-2; no reliable D call. Germline V lookup: CDR1 SEHNR, CDR2 FQNEAQ (reference sequence). The V end was cut by 1 base, the J end by 6 bases, with 6 bases between. The CDR3 totals 12 residues. The full variable domain, its missing parts supplied by reference TRBV7-9 and TRBJ1-2, is DTGVSQNPRHKITKRGQNVTFRCDPISEHNRLYWYRQTLGQGPEFLTYFQNEAQLEKSRLLSDRFSAERPKGSFSTLEIQRTEQGDSAMYLCASSLGEDGYTFGSGTRLTVV.

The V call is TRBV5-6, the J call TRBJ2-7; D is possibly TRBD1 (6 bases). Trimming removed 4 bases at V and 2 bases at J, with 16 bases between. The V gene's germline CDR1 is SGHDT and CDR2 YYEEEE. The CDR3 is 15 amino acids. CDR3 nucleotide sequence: TGTGCCAGCAGCCGGGTCGATCAGGGGACCTACGAGCAGTACGTC. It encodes CASSRVDQGTYEQYV.

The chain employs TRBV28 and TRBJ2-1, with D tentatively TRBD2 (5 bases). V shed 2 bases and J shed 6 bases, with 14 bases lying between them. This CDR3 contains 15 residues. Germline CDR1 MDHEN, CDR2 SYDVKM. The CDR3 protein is CASSLLATTSNEQFF. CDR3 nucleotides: TGTGCCAGCAGTTTACTAGCCACTACCTCCAATGAGCAGTTCTTC.

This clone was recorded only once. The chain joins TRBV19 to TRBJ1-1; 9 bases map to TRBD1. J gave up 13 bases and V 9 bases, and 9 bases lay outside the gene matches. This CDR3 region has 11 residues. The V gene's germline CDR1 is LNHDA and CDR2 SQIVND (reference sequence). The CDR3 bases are TGTGCCAGCCAGGACAGGGGAGCGAGTTTCTTT. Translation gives CASQDRGASFF.

Here the CDR3 reads CASSISSGGITDTQYF. In DNA form, the CDR3 reads TGTGCCAGTAGTATAAGTAGCGGGGGGATCACAGATACGCAGTATTTT. V and J are TRBV19 and TRBJ2-3, with 10 bases identical to TRBD2. The length of the CDR3 is 16 residues. The junction had 4 bases not matched to a gene; V was cut back by 2 bases and J by 2 bases. Germline V lookup: CDR1 LNHDA, CDR2 SQIVND (reference sequence).

The CDR3 is CASSHLTGTGDTEAFF. DNA of the CDR3: TGCGCCAGCAGTCATCTCACCGGGACAGGGGACACTGAAGCTTTCTTT. V is TRBV23-1 and J is TRBJ1-1; 10 positions agree with TRBD1. TRBV23-1 is flagged as an ORF with uncertain function. V trimming: 3 bases; J trimming: 3 bases; junction bases outside the gene matches: 7. CDR3 size: 16 residues.

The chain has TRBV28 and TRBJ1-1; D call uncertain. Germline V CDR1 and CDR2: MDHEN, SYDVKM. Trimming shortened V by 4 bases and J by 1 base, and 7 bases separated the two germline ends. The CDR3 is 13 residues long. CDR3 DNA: TGTGCCAGCAGTTCGTGGGCGAACACTGAAGCTTTCTTT. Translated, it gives CASSSWANTEAFF.

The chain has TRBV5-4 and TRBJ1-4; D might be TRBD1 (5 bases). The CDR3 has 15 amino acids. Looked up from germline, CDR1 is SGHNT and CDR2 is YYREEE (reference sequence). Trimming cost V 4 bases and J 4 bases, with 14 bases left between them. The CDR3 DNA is TGTGCCAGCAGCGGAGAGGACACCCTTAATGAAAAACTGTTTTTT. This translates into CASSGEDTLNEKLFF.

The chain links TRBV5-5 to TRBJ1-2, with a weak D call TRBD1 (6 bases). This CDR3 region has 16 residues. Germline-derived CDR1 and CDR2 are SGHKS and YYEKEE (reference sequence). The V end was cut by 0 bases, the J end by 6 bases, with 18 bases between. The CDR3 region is CASSLVGTPNDNGYTF. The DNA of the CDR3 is TGTGCCAGCAGCTTGGTAGGGACACCCAACGACAATGGCTACACCTTC.

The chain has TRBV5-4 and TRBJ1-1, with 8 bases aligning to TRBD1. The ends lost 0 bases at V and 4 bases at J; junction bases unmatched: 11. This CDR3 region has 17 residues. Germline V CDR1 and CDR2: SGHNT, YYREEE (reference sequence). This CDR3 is CASSLGLPRDRSTEAFF. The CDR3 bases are TGTGCCAGCAGCTTGGGCCTTCCGCGGGACAGGTCCACTGAAGCTTTCTTT.

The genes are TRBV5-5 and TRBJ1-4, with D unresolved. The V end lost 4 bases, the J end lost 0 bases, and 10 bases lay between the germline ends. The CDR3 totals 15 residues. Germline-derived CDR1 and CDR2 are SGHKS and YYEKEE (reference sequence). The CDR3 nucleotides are TGTGCCAGCAGCCTTGATCGAGCAACTAATGAAAAACTGTTTTTT. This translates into CASSLDRATNEKLFF.

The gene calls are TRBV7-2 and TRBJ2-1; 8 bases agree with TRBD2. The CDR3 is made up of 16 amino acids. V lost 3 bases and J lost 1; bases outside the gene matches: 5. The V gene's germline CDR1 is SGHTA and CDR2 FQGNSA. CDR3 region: CASSLALAGSYNEQFF. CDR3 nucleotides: TGTGCCAGCAGCTTGGCCCTAGCGGGTTCCTACAATGAGCAGTTCTTC.

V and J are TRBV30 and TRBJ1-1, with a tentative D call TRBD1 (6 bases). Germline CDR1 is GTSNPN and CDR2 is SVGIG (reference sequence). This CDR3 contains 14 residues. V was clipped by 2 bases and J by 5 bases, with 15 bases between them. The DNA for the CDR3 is TGTGCCTGGAGTCAAATACAGGGTTCGACTGAAGCTTTCTTT. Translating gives CAWSQIQGSTEAFF.

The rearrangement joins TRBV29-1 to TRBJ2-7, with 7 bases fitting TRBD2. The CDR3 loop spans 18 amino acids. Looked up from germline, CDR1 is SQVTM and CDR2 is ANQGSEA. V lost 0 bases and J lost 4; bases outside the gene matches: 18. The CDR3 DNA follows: TGCAGCGTTGAAGAGGTTTCAAGGGGTGGCCTAGCGGATTACGAGCAGTACTTC. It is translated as CSVEEVSRGGLADYEQYF.

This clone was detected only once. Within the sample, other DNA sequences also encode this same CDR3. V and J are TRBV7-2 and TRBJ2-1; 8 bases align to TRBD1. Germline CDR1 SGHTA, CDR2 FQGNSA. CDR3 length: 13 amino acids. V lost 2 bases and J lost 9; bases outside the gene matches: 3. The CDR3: CASSLQGAGEQFF. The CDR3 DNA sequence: TGTGCCAGCAGCTTACAGGGGGCGGGTGAGCAGTTCTTC.

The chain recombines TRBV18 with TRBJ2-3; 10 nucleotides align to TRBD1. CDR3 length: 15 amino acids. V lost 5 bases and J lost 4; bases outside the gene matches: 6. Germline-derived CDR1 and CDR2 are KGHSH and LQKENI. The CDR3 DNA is TGTGCCAGCTCAAGACAGGGGGCGTCCGCAGATACGCAGTATTTT. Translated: CASSRQGASADTQYF.

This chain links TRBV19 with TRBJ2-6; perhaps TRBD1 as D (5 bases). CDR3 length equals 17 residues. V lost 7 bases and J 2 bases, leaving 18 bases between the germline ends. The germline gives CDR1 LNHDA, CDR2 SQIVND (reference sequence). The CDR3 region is CASNEAGLFTGANVLTF. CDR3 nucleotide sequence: TGTGCCAGTAATGAGGCAGGGTTGTTTACTGGGGCCAACGTCCTGACTTTC.

CDR3 amino acids: CASSPTEQETQYF. The CDR3 DNA sequence: TGTGCCAGTAGTCCGACAGAGCAAGAGACCCAGTACTTC. The chain carries TRBV19 and TRBJ2-5; a possible D gene is TRBD1 (5 bases). From germline, CDR1 is LNHDA and CDR2 SQIVND (reference sequence). V was clipped by 5 bases and J by 2 bases, with 9 bases between them. This CDR3 has 13 amino acids.

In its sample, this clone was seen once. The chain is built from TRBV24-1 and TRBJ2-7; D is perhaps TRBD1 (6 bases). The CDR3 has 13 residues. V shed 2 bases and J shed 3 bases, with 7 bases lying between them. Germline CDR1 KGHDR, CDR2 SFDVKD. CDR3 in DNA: TGTGCCACCAGTGATTCCAGGGGCTACGAGCAGTACTTC. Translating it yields CATSDSRGYEQYF.

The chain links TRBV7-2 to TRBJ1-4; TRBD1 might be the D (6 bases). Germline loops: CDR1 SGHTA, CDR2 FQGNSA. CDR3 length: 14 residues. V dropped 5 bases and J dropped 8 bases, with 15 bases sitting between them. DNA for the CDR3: TGTGCCAGCAGCGGCAGGGGAAGGAGGGAAAAACTGTTTTTT. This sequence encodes CASSGRGRREKLFF.

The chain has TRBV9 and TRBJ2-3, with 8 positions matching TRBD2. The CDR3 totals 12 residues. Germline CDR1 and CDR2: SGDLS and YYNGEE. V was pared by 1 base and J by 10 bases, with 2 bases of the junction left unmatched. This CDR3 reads CASSVSGGAQYF. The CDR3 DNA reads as TGTGCCAGCAGCGTATCGGGGGGGGCGCAGTATTTT. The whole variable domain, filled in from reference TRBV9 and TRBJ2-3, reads DSGVTQTPKHLITATGQRVTLRCSPRSGDLSVYWYQQSLDQGLQFLIQYYNGEERAKGNILERFSAQQFPDLHSELNLSSLELGDSALYFCASSVSGGAQYFGPGTRLTVL.

This chain's CDR3 is CASSFITGGNTDTQYF. CDR3 nucleotide sequence: TGTGCCAGCAGCTTCATTACAGGGGGGAATACAGATACGCAGTATTTT. The chain joins TRBV5-5 to TRBJ2-3; 8 bases fit TRBD1. The CDR3 has 16 residues. V shed 2 bases, J shed 3 bases, and the junction held 8 bases outside the gene matches. Germline CDR1 is SGHKS and CDR2 is YYEKEE (reference sequence).

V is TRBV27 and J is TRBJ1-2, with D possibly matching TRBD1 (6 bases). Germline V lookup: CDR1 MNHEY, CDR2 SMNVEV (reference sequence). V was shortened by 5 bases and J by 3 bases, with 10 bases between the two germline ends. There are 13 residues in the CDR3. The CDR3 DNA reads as TGTGCCAGCAGTCCCCGGACAGACTATGGCTACACCTTC. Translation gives CASSPRTDYGYTF.

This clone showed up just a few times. The CDR3 bases are TGTGCCAGCAGTGGGGGCTGGGTAGAGACCCAGTACTTC. Encoded protein: CASSGGWVETQYF. V gene TRBV2 combines with J gene TRBJ2-5; tentatively, D is TRBD1 (5 bases). Trimming took off 4 bases at V and 4 bases at J, with 10 bases between the two ends. Germline-derived CDR1 and CDR2 are SNHLY and FYNNEI. CDR3 length equals 13 residues.

CDR3 coding DNA: TGTGCCAGCAGCCAAGCACTGATGAACACTGAAGCTTTCTTT. Translation: CASSQALMNTEAFF. V is TRBV7-9 and J is TRBJ1-1; no clear D. Trimming removed 5 bases from V and 0 bases from J, with 10 bases in between. In germline, CDR1 is SEHNR, CDR2 FQNEAQ (reference sequence). CDR3 length: 14 residues.

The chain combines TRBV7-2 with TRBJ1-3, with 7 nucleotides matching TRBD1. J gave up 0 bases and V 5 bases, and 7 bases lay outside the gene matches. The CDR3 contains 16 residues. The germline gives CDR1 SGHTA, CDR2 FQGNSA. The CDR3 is CASSPRQGVSGNTIYF. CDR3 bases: TGTGCCAGCAGCCCCCGACAGGGCGTCTCTGGAAACACCATATATTTT.